These 30 T cell receptor beta chains share one sample of origin, sequenced in a study of cytomegalovirus exposure and HLA in healthy donors. The PCR used 60 Vbeta and 13 Jbeta primers. The repertoire was sequenced with immunoSEQ multiplex PCR; TCRdb's copy has only in-frame clones and lacks some. Of some 180,000 clones in the sample, 76% were seen once. The sequenced sample consisted of PBMCs. These receptors were taken from a man between 18 and 29 years old in good health and CMV-seronegative.

The rearrangement links TRBV14 to TRBJ2-7; D perhaps matches TRBD1 (8 bases). This CDR3 comprises 16 residues. The germline V gene has CDR1 SGHDN and CDR2 FVKESK. The germline V and J ends were trimmed by 2 bases and 5 bases, with 19 bases remaining between them. CDR3 loop: CASSQRIGQGGHEQYF. The CDR3 nucleotides read TGTGCCAGCAGCCAAAGGATTGGACAGGGAGGGCACGAGCAGTACTTC.

The chain is built from TRBV10-1 and TRBJ2-3, with 8 bases lining up with TRBD2. CDR3 length: 14 amino acids. CDR1 and CDR2 (germline): WNHNN, SYGVQD (reference sequence). The trim removed 3 bases at V and 3 bases at J, leaving 2 bases unmatched. The CDR3 DNA sequence: TGCGCCAGCAGTGATGCTAGCGGGACAGATACGCAGTATTTT. Its translation: CASSDASGTDTQYF.

This clone has more than one count but fewer than ten. V and J are TRBV30 and TRBJ1-6, with TRBD1 matching over 9 bases. The ends lost 1 base at V and 9 bases at J; junction bases unmatched: 25. There are 21 residues in the CDR3. Germline V gene sequence: CDR1 GTSNPN, CDR2 SVGIG (reference sequence). The CDR3 DNA reads as TGTGCCTGGAGTGCCCAGAGGGAATGGGGACAGGGAGTCCCCGGGCTTTCACCCCTCCACTTT. Translation gives CAWSAQREWGQGVPGLSPLHF.

This clone was picked up one time. This sequence joins TRBV19 and TRBJ2-7; no definite D call. V was trimmed by 0 bases and J by 4 bases, leaving 7 bases between them. CDR3 length equals 13 residues. The V gene's germline CDR1 is LNHDA and CDR2 SQIVND (reference sequence). This CDR3 is CASSIDIGYEQYF. The DNA for the CDR3 is TGTGCCAGTAGTATAGACATCGGTTACGAGCAGTACTTC.

The chain recombines TRBV5-4 with TRBJ2-2; D is unresolved. The CDR3 length is 15 residues. V was shortened by 4 bases and J by 0 bases, with 10 bases between the two germline ends. Looked up from germline, CDR1 is SGHNT and CDR2 is YYREEE (reference sequence). The CDR3 bases are TGTGCCAGCAGCAGCCCTCTTGCGAACACCGGGGAGCTGTTTTTT. Amino acids: CASSSPLANTGELFF.

The chain recombines TRBV9 with TRBJ2-1, with D unclear. This CDR3 comprises 14 residues. Germline lookup yields CDR1 SGDLS and CDR2 YYNGEE. V lost 4 bases and J 2 bases, leaving 10 bases between the germline ends. The CDR3 sequence is CASSPRGPYNEQFF. In DNA form, the CDR3 reads TGTGCCAGCAGCCCCCGCGGCCCCTACAATGAGCAGTTCTTC.

The chain is built from TRBV30 and TRBJ2-2; perhaps TRBD1 as D (6 bases). The CDR3 extends over 15 amino acids. V was shortened by 2 bases and J by 4 bases, with 14 bases between the two germline ends. The germline gives CDR1 GTSNPN, CDR2 SVGIG (reference sequence). DNA for the CDR3: TGTGCCTGGAGTCGGCAGGGGCCGTCCACCGGGGAGCTGTTTTTT. Its translation is CAWSRQGPSTGELFF. The entire variable domain, with the rest obtained from reference TRBV30 and TRBJ2-2, is as follows: SQTIHQWPATLVQPVGSPLSLECTVEGTSNPNLYWYRQAAGRGLQLLFYSVGIGQISSEVPQNLSASRPQDRQFILSSKKLLLSDSGFYLCAWSRQGPSTGELFFGEGSRLTVL.

For the CDR3, the DNA is TGTGCCAGCAGTTTTCGAGGCGAGCAGTACTTC. Its protein is CASSFRGEQYF. The chain links TRBV27 to TRBJ2-7, with no clear D. The CDR3 is 11 residues long. Trimming removed 3 bases at V and 6 bases at J, with 6 bases between. Germline V gene data show CDR1 as MNHEY and CDR2 as SMNVEV (reference sequence).

This clone was picked up one time. The rearrangement joins TRBV2 to TRBJ1-2, with 10 bases that match TRBD1. The CDR3 consists of 18 residues. J lost 4 bases, V lost 2 bases, and 13 bases had no gene match. In germline, CDR1 is SNHLY, CDR2 FYNNEI. This chain's CDR3 is CASSESQIGQGGTYGYTF. Written as DNA, the CDR3 is TGTGCCAGCAGTGAAAGCCAGATTGGACAGGGGGGAACCTATGGCTACACCTTC.

This sequence joins TRBV19 and TRBJ1-5; TRBD1 is a possible D gene (5 bases). The CDR3 is made up of 19 amino acids. Per germline, CDR1 LNHDA and CDR2 SQIVND (reference sequence). V lost 4 bases and J 3 bases, leaving 25 bases between the germline ends. The CDR3 loop reads CASSKGSGRLLRANQPQHF. Here the CDR3 DNA reads TGTGCCAGTAGTAAGGGGTCAGGGAGGCTGCTAAGGGCCAATCAGCCCCAGCATTTT. Full variable domain (remainder filled in from reference TRBV19 and TRBJ1-5): DGGITQSPKYLFRKEGQNVTLSCEQNLNHDAMYWYRQDPGQGLRLIYYSQIVNDFQKGDIAEGYSVSREKKESFPLTVTSAQKNPTAFYLCASSKGSGRLLRANQPQHFGDGTRLSIL.

The rearrangement uses TRBV5-1 and TRBJ2-3; no firm D call. Per germline, CDR1 SGHRS and CDR2 YFSETQ. V gave up 0 bases and J gave up 2 bases, with 7 bases separating them. The CDR3 sequence is 14 residues long. The CDR3 coding sequence is TGCGCCAGCAGCTTGGGCAGTTTCACAGATACGCAGTATTTT. Residues: CASSLGSFTDTQYF.

The chain employs TRBV4-1 and TRBJ2-7; TRBD1 matches at 7 bases. V trimming: 8 bases; J trimming: 6 bases; junction bases outside the gene matches: 7. Germline V gene lookup returns CDR1 MGHRA and CDR2 YSYEKL. The CDR3 has 12 amino acids. The CDR3 bases are TGCGCCAGCGACAGACCAGGGGGCGAGCAGTACTTC. Translating gives CASDRPGGEQYF.

This chain links TRBV5-1 with TRBJ2-7, with 10 nucleotides matching TRBD1. V lost 2 bases and J lost 7; bases outside the gene matches: 9. This CDR3 comprises 15 residues. Germline V gene sequence: CDR1 SGHRS, CDR2 YFSETQ. The CDR3 protein is CASSLTGTGVGEQYF. CDR3 coding DNA: TGCGCCAGCAGCTTAACCGGGACAGGGGTGGGAGAGCAGTACTTC. Full variable domain (outside the CDR3, taken from reference TRBV5-1 and TRBJ2-7): KAGVTQTPRYLIKTRGQQVTLSCSPISGHRSVSWYQQTPGQGLQFLFEYFSETQRNKGNFPGRFSGRQFSNSRSEMNVSTLELGDSALYLCASSLTGTGVGEQYFGPGTRLTVT.

This clone has only one observation. The chain has TRBV5-1 and TRBJ1-5; tentatively, D is TRBD1 (6 bases). Germline lookup yields CDR1 SGHRS and CDR2 YFSETQ. Trimming took 4 bases from V and 5 from J, leaving 16 bases between them. This CDR3 is 15 amino acids long. The DNA of the CDR3 is TGCGCCAGCAGCCCTACAGGGTTGGGGCATCAGCCCCAGCATTTT. It is translated as CASSPTGLGHQPQHF.

In nucleotides, the CDR3 is TGCAGCGTTGGGGGGACAGGGAGCTCCTACGAGCAGTACTTC. This codes for CSVGGTGSSYEQYF. The V and J genes are TRBV29-1 and TRBJ2-7; 9 bases are a match to TRBD1. J lost 0 bases, V lost 4 bases, and 4 bases had no gene match. The CDR3 sequence is 14 residues long. Germline loops: CDR1 SQVTM, CDR2 ANQGSEA.

The V call is TRBV7-2, the J call TRBJ2-1; TRBD2 agrees at 8 bases. The CDR3 extends over 16 amino acids. Germline CDR1 SGHTA, CDR2 FQGNSA. Trimming cost V 5 bases and J 0 bases; bases outside gene matches: 6. CDR3: CASSRGGQISYNEQFF. The CDR3 DNA follows: TGTGCCAGCAGCCGGGGGGGGCAGATCTCCTACAATGAGCAGTTCTTC.

This chain connects TRBV5-1 to TRBJ2-2; no definite D call. The CDR3 spans 15 residues. Germline V lookup: CDR1 SGHRS, CDR2 YFSETQ. The ends were cut back, 4 bases at V and 5 bases at J, with 15 bases in the middle. The DNA for the CDR3 is TGCGCCAGCAGCCCTTCAATATTACGGACCGGGGAGCTGTTTTTT. Translating gives CASSPSILRTGELFF.

The gene calls are TRBV18 and TRBJ1-6; no clear D gene. CDR1 is KGHSH, CDR2 LQKENI, per germline. Trimming left V 3 bases short and J 2 bases short, with 11 bases between. The CDR3 extends over 16 amino acids. This CDR3 reads CASSPLESAYNSPLHF. As DNA, the CDR3 is TGTGCCAGCTCACCCCTCGAGAGCGCCTATAATTCACCCCTCCACTTT. The entire variable domain, with the rest obtained from reference TRBV18 and TRBJ1-6, is as follows: NAGVMQNPRHLVRRRGQEARLRCSPMKGHSHVYWYRQLPEEGLKFMVYLQKENIIDESGMPKERFSAEFPKEGPSILRIQQVVRGDSAAYFCASSPLESAYNSPLHFGNGTRLTVT.

The gene calls are TRBV11-2 and TRBJ2-7; 7 bases are shared with TRBD1. CDR3 length equals 15 residues. With V trimmed by 7 bases and J by 0 bases, 9 bases remained unmatched. CDR1 is SGHAT and CDR2 is FQNNGV in the germline V gene. The CDR3 nucleotides read TGTGCCAGCACTCTCGGACAGGTCGGCTCCTACGAGCAGTACTTC. Translation gives CASTLGQVGSYEQYF.

This clone was picked up one time. This rearrangement joins TRBV5-1 to TRBJ2-5; the match to TRBD2 covers 13 bases. The CDR3 consists of 16 residues. Germline CDR1 is SGHRS and CDR2 is YFSETQ. J lost 0 bases, V lost 4 bases, and 3 bases had no gene match. The CDR3, as DNA: TGCGCCAGCAGCCCGGGACTAGCGGGGTACCAAGAGACCCAGTACTTC. As protein: CASSPGLAGYQETQYF.

The chain recombines TRBV18 with TRBJ2-2; TRBD2 is a possible D gene (5 bases). This CDR3 is built from 14 residues. In germline, CDR1 is KGHSH, CDR2 LQKENI. V was cut by 6 bases and J by 8 bases, with 16 bases left in between. The CDR3 spells CASSEALRGGELFF. CDR3 DNA sequence: TGTGCCAGCTCTGAGGCCCTTCGAGGGGGGGAGCTGTTTTTT.

The chain links TRBV5-4 to TRBJ2-7; 9 nucleotides match TRBD1. With 0 bases clipped from V and 5 bases from J, the junction kept 6 bases outside the gene matches. Germline CDR1 and CDR2: SGHNT and YYREEE (reference sequence). The CDR3 spans 15 residues. The CDR3 here is CASSLAGTGSHEQYF. The CDR3 nucleotides read TGTGCCAGCAGCTTGGCCGGGACAGGGAGCCACGAGCAGTACTTC.

This clone was counted once. CDR3 nucleotides: TGTGCCAGCATAGAAATGAACACTGAAGCTTTCTTT. It encodes CASIEMNTEAFF. The chain uses TRBV2 and TRBJ1-1; D not certain. The germline V gene encodes CDR1 SNHLY and CDR2 FYNNEI. V lost 7 bases, J lost 0 bases, and 6 bases lay in between. This CDR3 contains 12 residues.

The rearrangement uses TRBV30 and TRBJ1-2; the D gene is possibly TRBD1 (6 bases). CDR1 GTSNPN and CDR2 SVGIG come from the germline V gene (reference sequence). The V end lost 0 bases, the J end lost 8 bases, and 13 bases lay between the germline ends. CDR3 length equals 13 residues. CDR3 region: CAWSVGTGMGYTF. The CDR3 DNA sequence: TGTGCCTGGAGTGTTGGTACAGGGATGGGCTACACCTTC.

The rearrangement uses TRBV6-6 and TRBJ2-1, with 8 nucleotides matching TRBD2. The V gene end was trimmed by 5 bases and the J gene end by 3 bases; junction bases not matched to a gene: 3. Germline V CDR1 and CDR2: MNHNY, SVGAGI (reference sequence). The CDR3 has 14 amino acids. Here the CDR3 reads CASSTGGGYNEQFF. The CDR3 DNA reads as TGTGCCAGCAGTACGGGGGGGGGCTACAATGAGCAGTTCTTC.

In its sample, this clone was seen a few times. This chain joins TRBV6-6 and TRBJ2-7; 13 bases line up with TRBD2. Germline trimming cut 7 bases from V and 0 bases from J; bases unmatched to any gene: 6. The CDR3 covers 16 residues. Germline values: CDR1 MNHNY, CDR2 SVGAGI (reference sequence). In nucleotides, the CDR3 is TGTGCCAGCACCCTGGGACTAGCGGGGAGCTCCTACGAGCAGTACTTC. This codes for CASTLGLAGSSYEQYF.

The genes are TRBV7-2 and TRBJ2-7; TRBD1 matches 7 bases. The germline CDR1 and CDR2 sequences are SGHTA and FQGNSA. V shed 5 bases, J shed 6 bases, and the junction held 13 bases outside the gene matches. The CDR3 is 15 residues long. The DNA of the CDR3 is TGTGCCAGCAGCCCCGTAGGGGGCCCCACGGTCGAGCAGTACTTC. It specifies CASSPVGGPTVEQYF.

This rearrangement joins TRBV4-1 to TRBJ2-3; the match to TRBD2 covers 14 bases. The CDR3 sequence is 19 residues long. Per the germline V gene, CDR1 is MGHRA and CDR2 is YSYEKL. V lost 1 base, J lost 1 base, and 7 bases stayed unmatched. CDR3 sequence (DNA): TGCGCCAGCAGCCAAGGGGGACTAGCGGGAGAGCGGCGCACAGATACGCAGTATTTT. This codes for CASSQGGLAGERRTDTQYF.

CDR3: CASSRETSGLTDTQYF. The DNA for the CDR3 is TGCGCCAGCAGCCGAGAAACTAGCGGCCTCACAGATACGCAGTATTTT. The chain couples TRBV4-1 to TRBJ2-3; TRBD2 matches at 8 bases. Germline V gives CDR1 MGHRA, CDR2 YSYEKL. This CDR3 is built from 16 residues. V lost 4 bases to trimming and J lost 2 bases; unmatched junction nucleotides: 8.

The chain combines TRBV11-3 with TRBJ1-2; TRBD1 is a possible D gene (6 bases). Germline V gene lookup returns CDR1 SGHNT and CDR2 YENEEA. Trimming shortened V by 2 bases and J by 4 bases, and 8 bases separated the two germline ends. CDR3 length: 13 residues. CDR3 nucleotides: TGTGCCAGCAGCTTAATAGGGGGCTATGGCTACACCTTC. Protein product: CASSLIGGYGYTF. The variable domain in full, with the rest retrieved from reference TRBV11-3 and TRBJ1-2, is EAGVVQSPRYKIIEKKQPVAFWCNPISGHNTLYWYLQNLGQGPELLIRYENEEAVDDSQLPKDRFSAERLKGVDSTLKIQPAELGDSAVYLCASSLIGGYGYTFGSGTRLTVV.